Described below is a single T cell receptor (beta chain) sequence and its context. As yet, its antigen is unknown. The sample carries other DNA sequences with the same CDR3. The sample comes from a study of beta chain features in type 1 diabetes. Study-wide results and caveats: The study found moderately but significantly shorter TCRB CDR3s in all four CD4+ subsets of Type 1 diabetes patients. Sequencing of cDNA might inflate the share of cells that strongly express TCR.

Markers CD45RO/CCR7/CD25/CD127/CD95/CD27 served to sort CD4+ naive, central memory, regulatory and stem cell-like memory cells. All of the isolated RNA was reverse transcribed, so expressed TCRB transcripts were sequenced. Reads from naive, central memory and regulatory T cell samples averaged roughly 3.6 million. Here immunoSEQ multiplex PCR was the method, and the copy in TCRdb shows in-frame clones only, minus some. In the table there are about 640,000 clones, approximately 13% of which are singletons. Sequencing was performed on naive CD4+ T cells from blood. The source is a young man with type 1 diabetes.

CDR3 loop: CASSVTSGSTDTQYF. The CDR3 coding sequence is TGTGCCAGCAGCGTGACTAGCGGGTCCACAGATACGCAGTATTTT. The chain is built from TRBV9 and TRBJ2-3; 10 positions match TRBD2. Germline CDR1 is SGDLS and CDR2 is YYNGEE. The CDR3 runs to 15 residues. The junction had 2 bases not matched to a gene; V was cut back by 2 bases and J by 2 bases.